Described below is a single TCR beta chain sequence and its context. As yet, its antigen is unknown. Diagnoses were established from clinical symptoms, serum thyroxine, TRAb, thyroid ultrasound and orbital computed tomography. This sample was included in a study of Graves' ophthalmopathy and Graves' hyperthyroidism. The junction had 9 bases not matched to a gene; V was cut back by 5 bases and J by 5 bases. There are 17 residues in the CDR3. Germline lookup yields CDR1 SEHNR and CDR2 FQNEAQ (reference sequence). Amplified material comprised TCR beta CDR3 regions derived from RNA transcripts. The first-round RT-PCR employed HTBI primers together with the Qiagen OneStep RT-PCR kit. A multiplex PCR was then performed as the second round. From the multiplex PCR reads, TCRdb called clonotypes with MiXCR, one entry per CDR3 protein. The data hold around 1,200,000 distinct CDR3 sequences, with about two fifths observed a single time.

Study-wide results and caveats: Forecasting of ophthalmopathy progression by the model achieved roughly 69% sensitivity and less than 80% specificity. Detected in blood as well were most expanded thyroid clonotypes with frequency above 0.001.

The chain employs TRBV7-9 and TRBJ2-2, with 12 bases fitting TRBD2. Sequenced: peripheral blood or thyroid tissue (not recorded which). The sequence was collected from an adult man with Graves' hyperthyroidism. CDR3 in amino acids: CASSLRASGGETGELFF. DNA of the CDR3: TGTGCCAGCAGCCTCCGGGCTAGCGGGGGGGAAACCGGGGAGCTGTTTTTT. The full variable domain, its missing parts supplied by reference TRBV7-9 and TRBJ2-2, is DTGVSQNPRHKITKRGQNVTFRCDPISEHNRLYWYRQTLGQGPEFLTYFQNEAQLEKSRLLSDRFSAERPKGSFSTLEIQRTEQGDSAMYLCASSLRASGGETGELFFGEGSRLTVL.